The 19 T cell receptor beta chains below all came from one sample that was sequenced in a study of blood T cell repertoires in COVID-19. Libraries were prepared by immunoSEQ multiplex PCR; TCRdb keeps only in-frame clonotypes and omits some of them. The top ten clones hold around 7% of a sample with under 200,000 clones, around 83% of them seen once. The specimen was peripheral blood. These receptors were taken from a woman of 80 years or more in a cohort sampled during active or convalescent COVID-19.

Only a few counts were recorded for this clone. The rearrangement joins TRBV5-1 to TRBJ1-2; maybe TRBD1 (5 bases). The CDR3 totals 12 residues. Germline V gene lookup returns CDR1 SGHRS and CDR2 YFSETQ. V was clipped by 4 bases and J by 5 bases, with 9 bases between them. The CDR3 loop reads CASSIDSYGYTF. The CDR3 DNA is TGCGCCAGCAGCATTGACAGTTATGGCTACACCTTC.

This chain links TRBV4-1 with TRBJ1-1; D unresolved. V lost 1 base and J 1 base, leaving 19 bases between the germline ends. Germline values: CDR1 MGHRA, CDR2 YSYEKL. The CDR3 contains 18 residues. CDR3 DNA sequence: TGCGCCAGCAGCCAAGGGGAGACGACCCTTGTGGGGAACACTGAAGCTTTCTTT. Its protein is CASSQGETTLVGNTEAFF.

This clone appeared once. The chain carries TRBV18 and TRBJ1-2, with TRBD1 matching over 7 bases. Looked up from germline, CDR1 is KGHSH and CDR2 is LQKENI. This CDR3 has 15 amino acids. V gave up 2 bases and J gave up 5 bases; unmatched junction bases: 8. The CDR3 region has the DNA TGTGCCAGCTCACCATACGGACAGGAGAAGTATGGCTACACCTTC. Protein product: CASSPYGQEKYGYTF.

This sequence joins TRBV6-5 and TRBJ1-6; TRBD1 agrees at 7 bases. V gave up 6 bases and J gave up 9 bases; unmatched junction bases: 11. The CDR3 totals 15 residues. In germline, CDR1 is MNHEY, CDR2 SVGAGI. CDR3 bases: TGTGCCAGCAGCCGTGGGACAGCAAGTGGTTCACCCCTCCACTTT. Translation gives CASSRGTASGSPLHF.

The chain combines TRBV21-1 with TRBJ1-1; the D segment call TRBD1 is taken from the table without a DNA check. TRBV21-1 is a pseudogene locus. There are 12 residues in the CDR3. The DNA of the CDR3 is TGTGCCAGCACTAAAGGGGCTTTGGAAGCTTTCTTT. Protein: CASTKGALEAFF.

Concerning this clone: One end of the junction varies from germline; a read error may be responsible. The V and J genes are TRBV7-7 and TRBJ2-1; 8 bases are shared with TRBD2. The CDR3 is made up of 15 amino acids. Per germline, CDR1 SSHAT and CDR2 FNYEAQ (reference sequence). CDR3 DNA sequence: TGTGCTAGCAGCTTAGACGGGGGGGCCGGGTTTGAGCAGTTCTTC. Amino acid sequence: CASSLDGGAGFEQFF.

The chain recombines TRBV7-2 with TRBJ2-1; 8 nucleotides agree with TRBD2. Germline assignment: CDR1 SGHTA and CDR2 FQGNSA. The V gene end was trimmed by 3 bases and the J gene end by 0 bases; junction bases not matched to a gene: 10. CDR3 size: 18 residues. The CDR3, as DNA: TGTGCCAGCAGCTTGCCCGCGGGGCGGGGGGTCTCCTACAATGAGCAGTTCTTC. Translated, it gives CASSLPAGRGVSYNEQFF.

This clone was recorded a few times. Written as DNA, the CDR3 is TGTGCCAGCAGTTTTCTCCAGTCCTATGGCTACACCTTC. Residues: CASSFLQSYGYTF. This chain uses TRBV12-3 or TRBV12-4 with TRBJ1-2; no clear D gene. Trimming removed 3 bases from V and 4 bases from J, with 9 bases in between. The length of the CDR3 is 13 residues.

The rearrangement uses TRBV11-2 and TRBJ1-1; D unclear. Trimming took 2 bases from V and 1 from J, leaving 8 bases between them. The CDR3 covers 14 residues. Germline V gene lookup returns CDR1 SGHAT and CDR2 FQNNGV. CDR3 sequence reads: CASSLHGPNTEAFF. The CDR3 nucleotides read TGTGCCAGCAGCTTACATGGCCCGAACACTGAAGCTTTCTTT.

The chain couples TRBV5-1 to TRBJ2-2, with TRBD1 identical over 7 bases. V trimming: 4 bases; J trimming: 6 bases; junction bases outside the gene matches: 6. The CDR3 sequence is 14 residues long. Germline V gene lookup returns CDR1 SGHRS and CDR2 YFSETQ. CDR3 DNA: TGCGCCAGCAGCCCGACAGGGCTCGCCGGGGAGCTGTTTTTT. The encoded protein is CASSPTGLAGELFF.

The rearrangement uses TRBV29-1 and TRBJ1-3, with TRBD1 identical over 10 bases. The germline V gene encodes CDR1 SQVTM and CDR2 ANQGSEA. This CDR3 comprises 17 residues. Losses at the gene ends were 5 bases for V and 2 bases for J; bases not matched to a gene: 12. The CDR3: CSVIRDRGSGAGNTIYF. The CDR3 coding sequence is TGCAGCGTTATCCGGGACAGGGGCTCAGGTGCTGGAAACACCATATATTTT. The full variable domain, in which reference TRBV29-1 and TRBJ1-3 provide the parts outside the CDR3, is SAVISQKPSRDICQRGTSLTIQCQVDSQVTMMFWYRQQPGQSLTLIATANQGSEATYESGFVIDKFPISRPNLTFSTLTVSNMSPEDSSIYLCSVIRDRGSGAGNTIYFGEGSWLTVV.

The chain employs TRBV19 and TRBJ1-1; 7 bases are shared with TRBD1. The length of the CDR3 is 13 residues. The V gene's germline CDR1 is LNHDA and CDR2 SQIVND (reference sequence). After removal of 5 bases from V and 7 bases from J, the junction contained 7 bases not matched to a gene. CDR3 in amino acids: CASSPDRALEAFF. CDR3 sequence (DNA): TGTGCCAGTAGTCCAGACAGGGCCCTTGAAGCTTTCTTT.

The J gene is TRBJ2-3, the V gene TRBV7-2, with 12 nucleotides matching TRBD2. Germline V gene sequence: CDR1 SGHTA, CDR2 FQGNSA. The V gene end was trimmed by 4 bases and the J gene end by 4 bases; junction bases not matched to a gene: 9. The CDR3 consists of 17 residues. In nucleotides, the CDR3 is TGTGCCAGCAGCTCCCTAGCGGGGGGGCCAGGGGCAGATACGCAGTATTTT. As protein: CASSSLAGGPGADTQYF. The whole variable domain, filled in from reference TRBV7-2 and TRBJ2-3, reads GAGVSQSPSNKVTEKGKDVELRCDPISGHTALYWYRQSLGQGLEFLIYFQGNSAPDKSGLPSDRFSAERTGGSVSTLTIQRTQQEDSAVYLCASSSLAGGPGADTQYFGPGTRLTVL.

This rearrangement joins TRBV30 to TRBJ1-1; TRBD1 is a possible D gene (5 bases). Germline lookup yields CDR1 GTSNPN and CDR2 SVGIG (reference sequence). There are 12 residues in the CDR3. The germline V and J ends were trimmed by 5 bases and 3 bases, with 10 bases remaining between them. The CDR3 nucleotides are TGTGCCTGGGGGGGGGAATACACTGAAGCTTTCTTT. Encoded protein: CAWGGEYTEAFF. Complete variable domain (other parts from reference TRBV30 and TRBJ1-1): SQTIHQWPATLVQPVGSPLSLECTVEGTSNPNLYWYRQAAGRGLQLLFYSVGIGQISSEVPQNLSASRPQDRQFILSSKKLLLSDSGFYLCAWGGEYTEAFFGQGTRLTVV.

The chain uses TRBV7-8 and TRBJ1-2; 7 nucleotides match TRBD1. CDR3 length equals 14 residues. J was trimmed by 5 bases and V by 4 bases; bases with no gene match: 7. Germline V CDR1 and CDR2: SGHVS, FQNEAQ. The CDR3 region is CASSSRQGIYGYTF. The CDR3 DNA sequence: TGTGCCAGCAGCTCGCGACAGGGAATTTATGGCTACACCTTC.

This chain connects TRBV19 to TRBJ2-2; TRBD2 matches at 9 bases. Germline CDR1 and CDR2: LNHDA and SQIVND (reference sequence). V lost 1 base to trimming and J lost 6 bases; unmatched junction nucleotides: 6. The CDR3 totals 16 residues. Written as DNA, the CDR3 is TGTGCCAGTAGTATAGTAGCGGGGGTATCGGCCGGGGAGCTGTTTTTT. Its protein is CASSIVAGVSAGELFF.

This chain connects TRBV7-9 to TRBJ2-3; weak D call: TRBD2 (5 bases). Germline CDR1 and CDR2: SEHNR and FQNEAQ (reference sequence). V lost 4 bases and J lost 2, with 16 bases in between. The CDR3 loop spans 16 amino acids. In DNA form, the CDR3 reads TGTGCCAGCAGCTCTTCGGCCCCTAGCTTCACAGATACGCAGTATTTT. Its translation: CASSSSAPSFTDTQYF.

This clone has more than one count but fewer than ten. The gene calls are TRBV25-1 and TRBJ1-2; 7 bases are a match to TRBD1. The CDR3 runs to 12 residues. Per germline, CDR1 MGHDK and CDR2 SYGVNS. Trimming took 6 bases from V and 5 from J; bases not matched to a gene: 3. CDR3 bases: TGTGCCAGCAGGACAGGGCTGTATGGCTACACCTTC. Amino acid sequence: CASRTGLYGYTF.

The chain joins TRBV11-3 to TRBJ1-1; D not resolved. Germline V gives CDR1 SGHNT, CDR2 YENEEA. V was pared by 5 bases and J by 2 bases, with 9 bases between. The CDR3 has 13 amino acids. In DNA form, the CDR3 reads TGTGCCAGCAGCACTCAGGTTAACACTGAAGCTTTCTTT. Translated: CASSTQVNTEAFF.